This note documents a single TCR beta chain sequence. Profiled with immunoSEQ multiplex PCR; TCRdb holds only in-frame clones, not every one. The sample holds 380,000 or so clones, around 90% seen once. The data originate from a study of blood T cell repertoires in COVID-19. The CDR3 loop spans 15 amino acids. Germline V gene sequence: CDR1 MNHEY, CDR2 SMNVEV (reference sequence). V shed 6 bases, J shed 4 bases, and the junction held 8 bases outside the gene matches. This chain connects TRBV27 to TRBJ2-3; 9 bases align to TRBD1. The sequenced sample was PBMCs or T cells enriched from blood (not recorded which). The clonotype originates from a woman between 40 and 50 years old with acute COVID-19. The CDR3 spells CASREGQGLSDTQYF. CDR3 DNA sequence: TGTGCCAGCAGAGAAGGACAGGGGCTTTCAGATACGCAGTATTTT.